A selection of T cell receptor beta chains follows, all from one sample in a study of T cells in Graves' hyperthyroidism and ophthalmopathy. A single record per CDR3 protein comes from TCRdb applying MiXCR to the multiplex PCR reads. The repertoire includes 300,000 to 400,000 distinct CDR3 sequences, around a sixth of them detected once, and approximately 49% sits in the top ten. Sequencing used blood. These receptors were taken from a woman between 45 and 60 years old with Graves' hyperthyroidism. CDR3s include the opening cysteine and the closing phenylalanine or tryptophan. Each record gives: clone size, D gene, J gene, V gene, CDR3 protein, CDR3 DNA. D genes are given only for firm matches. Not all rows give a size; the values are once, few, many and, for expanded clones, a class.

>.|.|TRBJ2-1|TRBV19
CASSMGLAPGNEQFF
TGTGCCAGTAGTATGGGGCTAGCTCCCGGCAATGAGCAGTTCTTC
>many|.|TRBJ2-2|TRBV18
CASSRADTGELFF
TGTGCCAGCTCACGGGCCGACACCGGGGAGCTGTTTTTT
>few|.|TRBJ2-1|TRBV5-5
CASSLYTPEQFF
TGTGCCAGCAGCTTGTACACTCCTGAGCAGTTCTTC
>few|.|TRBJ1-2|TRBV27
CASNPGWGEGYTF
TGTGCCAGCAATCCAGGGTGGGGTGAAGGCTACACCTTC
>few|.|TRBJ1-1|TRBV4-1
CASSQRDGNTEAFF
TGCGCCAGCAGCCAACGGGACGGCAACACTGAAGCTTTCTTT
>.|TRBD2|TRBJ2-2|TRBV7-8
CASSSGLAGGLNTGELFF
TGTGCCAGCAGCTCAGGACTAGCGGGGGGCCTGAACACCGGGGAGCTGTTTTTT
>.|.|TRBJ2-5|TRBV20-1
CSAGVKALQETQYF
TGCAGTGCCGGGGTGAAGGCACTTCAAGAGACCCAGTACTTC
>.|.|TRBJ1-2|TRBV19
CASSSGQAINYGYTF
TGTGCCAGTAGCTCGGGCCAGGCGATAAACTATGGCTACACCTTC
>.|TRBD1|TRBJ1-2|TRBV5-1
CASSHKIDREEGYTF
TGCGCCAGCAGCCATAAAATCGACAGGGAGGAGGGCTACACCTTC
>many|.|TRBJ2-6|TRBV11-2
CASRDSGANVLTF
TGTGCCAGCCGGGACTCTGGGGCCAACGTCCTGACTTTC
>many|TRBD1|TRBJ2-7|TRBV10-2
CASRGDRAPYEQYF
TGCGCCAGCAGGGGGGACAGGGCACCCTACGAGCAGTACTTC
>few|.|TRBJ1-5|TRBV2
CASSNTGTQHF
TGTGCCAGCAGTAATACAGGAACCCAGCATTTT
>many|.|TRBJ2-5|TRBV20-1
CSASRQQETQYF
TGCAGTGCTAGCAGGCAGCAAGAGACCCAGTACTTC
>few|TRBD2|TRBJ2-7|TRBV12-3/TRBV12-4
CASNPGLAGVREQYF
TGTGCCAGCAACCCCGGACTAGCGGGAGTGAGGGAGCAGTACTTC
>few|TRBD2|TRBJ2-5|TRBV10-3
CAISSEGTSGGETQYF
TGTGCCATCAGCTCAGAGGGGACTAGCGGGGGGGAGACCCAGTACTTC
>few|.|TRBJ1-6|TRBV9
CASSVGRKGSYNSPLHF
TGTGCCAGCAGCGTAGGAAGGAAGGGGTCCTATAATTCACCCCTCCACTTT
>many|.|TRBJ2-1|TRBV3-1
CASSQDRAENEQFF
TGTGCCAGCAGCCAAGACAGGGCTGAGAATGAGCAGTTCTTC
>.|TRBD2|TRBJ2-3|TRBV9
CASSQGLAGGPAQYF
TGTGCCAGCAGCCAGGGACTAGCGGGGGGGCCGGCGCAGTATTTT
>many|.|TRBJ1-5|TRBV30
CAWSVGASSNQPQHF
TGTGCCTGGAGTGTCGGGGCTAGTAGCAATCAGCCCCAGCATTTT
>many|.|TRBJ1-5|TRBV12-3/TRBV12-4
CASSLAPKMAPQHF
TGTGCCAGCAGTTTAGCGCCGAAAATGGCGCCCCAGCATTTT
>.|.|TRBJ2-1|TRBV28
CASSLGQAYNEQFF
TGTGCCAGCAGTTTAGGTCAAGCGTACAATGAGCAGTTCTTC
>few|.|TRBJ2-6|TRBV2
CASSPDGTANVLTF
TGTGCCAGCAGTCCGGACGGGACCGCTAACGTCCTGACTTTC
>many|.|TRBJ1-5|TRBV5-6
CASSLAAGVSNQPQHF
TGTGCCAGCAGCTTGGCCGCAGGGGTGAGCAATCAGCCCCAGCATTTT
>many|TRBD1|TRBJ1-2|TRBV3-1
CASSLPGTVDGYTF
TGTGCCAGCAGCCTCCCCGGGACAGTGGATGGCTACACCTTC